The TCR beta chain described here comes from a study of circulating CD8 cells and anti-PD-1 response in melanoma. Study as a whole: About 55% of the 13 melanoma patients received first-line anti-PD-1 therapy. Response groups: complete/partial responders versus stable/progressive non-responders. General observations from the study: Expanded sorted subsets were checked for tumor reactivity using peptides. Patients included both untreated and previously treated individuals.

This clonotype is large (0.1 to 1%) within its sample. Its antigen is undetermined. The germline CDR1 and CDR2 sequences are KGHSH and LQKENI. This CDR3 comprises 14 residues. With 6 bases clipped from V and 0 bases from J, the junction kept 2 bases outside the gene matches. From live CD3+CD8+TCRalphabeta+ cells, four PD-1 and/or TIGIT subsets were sorted. TCR libraries were prepared from about 16 ng of total RNA with the QIAseq Immune Repertoire TCR panel. TCRdb called the reads again in MiXCR, with one record for every CDR3 protein. The sample yields more than 100 distinct CDR3 sequences, approximately 13% seen once.

V gene TRBV18 combines with J gene TRBJ2-3; 8 bases agree with TRBD1. The sample was CD8+ T cells from PBMCs, taken at baseline or after one month of anti-PD-1 therapy (not recorded which). The source of this sequence is a human donor with melanoma. CDR3 in amino acids: CASSGQGSTDTQYF. The CDR3 coding sequence is TGTGCCAGCTCCGGACAGGGCAGCACAGATACGCAGTATTTT.